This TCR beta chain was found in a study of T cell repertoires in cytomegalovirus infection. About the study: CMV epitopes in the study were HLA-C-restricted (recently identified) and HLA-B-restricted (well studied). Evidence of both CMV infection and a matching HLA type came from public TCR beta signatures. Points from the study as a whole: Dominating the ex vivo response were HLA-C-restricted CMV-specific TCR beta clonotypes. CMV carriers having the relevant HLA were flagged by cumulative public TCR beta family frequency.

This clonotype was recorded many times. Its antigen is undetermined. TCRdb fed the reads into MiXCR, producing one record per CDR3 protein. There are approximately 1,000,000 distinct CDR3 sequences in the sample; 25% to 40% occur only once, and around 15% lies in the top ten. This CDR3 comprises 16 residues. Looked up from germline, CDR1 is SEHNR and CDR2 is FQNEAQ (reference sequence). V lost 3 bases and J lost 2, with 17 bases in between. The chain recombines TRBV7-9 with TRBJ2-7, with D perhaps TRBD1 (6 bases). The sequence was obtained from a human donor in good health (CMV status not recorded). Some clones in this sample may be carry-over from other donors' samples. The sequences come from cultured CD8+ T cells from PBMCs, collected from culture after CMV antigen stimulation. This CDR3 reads CASSLGVGTQAYEQYV. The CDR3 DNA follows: TGTGCCAGCAGCTTGGGTGTCGGGACACAAGCCTACGAGCAGTACGTC.